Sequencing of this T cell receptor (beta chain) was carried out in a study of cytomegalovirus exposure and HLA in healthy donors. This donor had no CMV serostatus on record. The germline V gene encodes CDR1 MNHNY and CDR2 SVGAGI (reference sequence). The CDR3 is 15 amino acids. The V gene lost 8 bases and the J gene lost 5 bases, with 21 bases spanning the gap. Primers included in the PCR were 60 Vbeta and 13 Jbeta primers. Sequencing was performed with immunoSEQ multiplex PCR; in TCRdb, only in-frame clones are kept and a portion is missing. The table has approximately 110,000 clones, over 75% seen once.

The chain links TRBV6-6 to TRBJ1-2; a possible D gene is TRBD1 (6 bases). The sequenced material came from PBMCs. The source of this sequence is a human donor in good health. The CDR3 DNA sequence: TGTGCCAGCTCGCAAGGGGGAACTTACTTTTATGGCTACACCTTC. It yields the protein CASSQGGTYFYGYTF.